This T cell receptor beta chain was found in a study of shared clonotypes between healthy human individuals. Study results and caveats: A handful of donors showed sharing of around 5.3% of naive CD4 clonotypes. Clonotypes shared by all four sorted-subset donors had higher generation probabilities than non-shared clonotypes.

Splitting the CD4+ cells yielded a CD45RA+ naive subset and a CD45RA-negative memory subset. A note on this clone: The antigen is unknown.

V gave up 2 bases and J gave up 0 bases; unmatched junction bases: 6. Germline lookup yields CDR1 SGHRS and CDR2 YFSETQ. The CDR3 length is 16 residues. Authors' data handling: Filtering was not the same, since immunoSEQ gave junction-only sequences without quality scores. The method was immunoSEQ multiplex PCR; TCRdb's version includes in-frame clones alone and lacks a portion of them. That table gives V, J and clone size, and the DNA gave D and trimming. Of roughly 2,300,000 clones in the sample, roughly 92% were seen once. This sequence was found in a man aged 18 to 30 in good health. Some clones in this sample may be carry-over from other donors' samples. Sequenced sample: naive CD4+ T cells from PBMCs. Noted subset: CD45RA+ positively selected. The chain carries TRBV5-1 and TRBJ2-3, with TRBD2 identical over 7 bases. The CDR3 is CASSLLPAGSTDTQYF. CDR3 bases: TGCGCCAGCAGCTTACTACCAGCGGGGAGCACAGATACGCAGTATTTT.